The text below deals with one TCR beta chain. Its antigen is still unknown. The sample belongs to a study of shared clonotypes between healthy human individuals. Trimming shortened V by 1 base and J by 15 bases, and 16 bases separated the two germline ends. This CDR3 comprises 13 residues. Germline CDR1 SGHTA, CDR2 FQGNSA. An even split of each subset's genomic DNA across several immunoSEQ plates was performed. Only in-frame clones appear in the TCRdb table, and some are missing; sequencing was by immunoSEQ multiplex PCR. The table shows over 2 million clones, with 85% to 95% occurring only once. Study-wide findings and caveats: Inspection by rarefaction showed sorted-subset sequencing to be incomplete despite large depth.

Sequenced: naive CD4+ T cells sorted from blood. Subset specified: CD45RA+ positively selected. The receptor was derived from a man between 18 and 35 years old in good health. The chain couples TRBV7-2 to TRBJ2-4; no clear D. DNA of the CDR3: TGTGCCAGCAGCTTAGGACCCTATTTACCCCGGTACTTC. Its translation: CASSLGPYLPRYF.